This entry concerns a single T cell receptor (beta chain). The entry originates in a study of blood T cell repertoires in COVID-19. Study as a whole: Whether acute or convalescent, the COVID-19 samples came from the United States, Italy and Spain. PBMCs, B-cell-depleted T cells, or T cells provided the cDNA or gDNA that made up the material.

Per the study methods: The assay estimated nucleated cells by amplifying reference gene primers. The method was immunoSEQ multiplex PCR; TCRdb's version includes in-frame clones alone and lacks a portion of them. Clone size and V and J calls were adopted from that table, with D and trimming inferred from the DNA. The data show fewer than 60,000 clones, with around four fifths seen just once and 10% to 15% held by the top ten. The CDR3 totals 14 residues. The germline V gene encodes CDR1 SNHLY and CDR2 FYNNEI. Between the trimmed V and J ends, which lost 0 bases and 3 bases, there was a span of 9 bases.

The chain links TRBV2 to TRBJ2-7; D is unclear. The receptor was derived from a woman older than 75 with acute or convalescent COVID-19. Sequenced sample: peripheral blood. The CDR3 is CASSEAVQDYEQYF. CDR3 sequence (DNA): TGTGCCAGCAGTGAAGCAGTCCAGGACTACGAGCAGTACTTC.